This TCR beta chain was observed in a study of CD8 T cells in ankylosing spondylitis. The CDR3 length is 17 residues. Germline values: CDR1 SGDLS, CDR2 YYNGEE. The V segment lost 3 bases and the J segment 4 bases; nucleotides outside the gene matches: 7. Ten or more counts support this clonotype. TCRdb reprocessed the 5' RACE reads via MiXCR and lists one record per CDR3 protein. Of roughly 220,000 distinct CDR3 sequences in the sample, roughly a tenth were seen once. The TCR originated in a male donor with ankylosing spondylitis or in good health (not recorded which). Source material: blood, either unsorted or a sorted T cell fraction (not recorded which). The chain is built from TRBV9 and TRBJ2-5, with 15 positions matching TRBD2. CDR3 loop: CASSAGTSGGPSETQYF. CDR3 DNA sequence: TGTGCCAGCAGCGCCGGGACTAGCGGGGGGCCCTCAGAGACCCAGTACTTC.